The clone carrying this T cell receptor (beta chain) was counted only a few times. Its antigen is as yet unknown. These data belong to a study of glioma-infiltrating T cells after dendritic cell vaccination. Findings of the study overall: Complete blood and tumor specimen sets were limited to few patients.

Primers: 60 V beta forward and 13 J beta reverse. Data came from immunoSEQ multiplex PCR; TCRdb stores just in-frame clones and leaves some out. In the table there are fewer than 50,000 clones, around 80% of which are singletons. The input for sequencing was blood, taken before dendritic cell vaccination. The receptor's source is a human donor with glioblastoma.

The CDR3 here is CASSLVGGRGTGELFF. CDR3 bases: TGTGCCAGCAGCTTAGTCGGGGGTCGGGGCACCGGGGAGCTGTTTTTT. The chain recombines TRBV7-8 with TRBJ2-2, with D perhaps TRBD2 (6 bases). Germline lookup yields CDR1 SGHVS and CDR2 FQNEAQ. The V gene lost 1 base and the J gene lost 4 bases, with 13 bases spanning the gap. The CDR3 is made up of 16 amino acids.